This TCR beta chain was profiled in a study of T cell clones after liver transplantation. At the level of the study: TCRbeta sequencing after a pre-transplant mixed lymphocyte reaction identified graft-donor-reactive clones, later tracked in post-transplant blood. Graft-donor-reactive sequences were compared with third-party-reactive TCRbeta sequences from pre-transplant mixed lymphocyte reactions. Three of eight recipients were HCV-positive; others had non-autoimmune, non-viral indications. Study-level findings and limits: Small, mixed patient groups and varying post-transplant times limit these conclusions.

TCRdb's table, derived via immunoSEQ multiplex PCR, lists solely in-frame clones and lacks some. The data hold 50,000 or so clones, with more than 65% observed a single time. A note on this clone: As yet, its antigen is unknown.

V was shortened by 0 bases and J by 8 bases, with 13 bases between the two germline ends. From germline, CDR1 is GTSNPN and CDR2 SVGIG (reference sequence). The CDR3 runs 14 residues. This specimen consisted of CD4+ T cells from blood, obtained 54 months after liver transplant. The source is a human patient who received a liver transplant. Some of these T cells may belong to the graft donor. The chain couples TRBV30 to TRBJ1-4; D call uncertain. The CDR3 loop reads CAWSVQTLGEKLFF. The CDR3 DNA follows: TGTGCCTGGAGTGTACAAACCCTAGGGGAAAAACTGTTTTTT. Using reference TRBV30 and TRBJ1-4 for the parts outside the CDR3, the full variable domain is SQTIHQWPATLVQPVGSPLSLECTVEGTSNPNLYWYRQAAGRGLQLLFYSVGIGQISSEVPQNLSASRPQDRQFILSSKKLLLSDSGFYLCAWSVQTLGEKLFFGSGTQLSVL.